These 19 T cell receptor beta chains were all obtained from the same sample, sequenced in a study of blood T cell repertoires in COVID-19. Some clones are missing from TCRdb's copy, which holds only in-frame ones; the method was immunoSEQ multiplex PCR. The table has about 140,000 clones, roughly 84% seen once. The sequenced material came from peripheral blood. All receptors come from a human donor in a cohort sampled during active COVID-19.

The rearrangement links TRBV5-5 to TRBJ2-6, with 10 bases fitting TRBD1. CDR1 and CDR2 from the germline V gene are SGHKS and YYEKEE (reference sequence). The CDR3 is 17 residues long. Losses at the gene ends were 5 bases for V and 4 bases for J; bases not matched to a gene: 9. CDR3 DNA sequence: TGTGCCAGCAGTTCCGGGACAGGGGTTGAGGGGGCCAACGTCCTGACTTTC. This gives the protein CASSSGTGVEGANVLTF. Full variable domain (remainder filled in from reference TRBV5-5 and TRBJ2-6): DAGVTQSPTHLIKTRGQQVTLRCSPISGHKSVSWYQQVLGQGPQFIFQYYEKEERGRGNFPDRFSARQFPNYSSELNVNALLLGDSALYLCASSSGTGVEGANVLTFGAGSRLTVL.

The gene calls are TRBV5-4 and TRBJ2-6; the D gene is possibly TRBD2 (7 bases). This CDR3 comprises 15 residues. Germline loops: CDR1 SGHNT, CDR2 YYREEE (reference sequence). V lost 3 bases and J 4 bases, leaving 11 bases between the germline ends. The CDR3 DNA sequence: TGTGCCAGCAGCTCCGGGGGGCGCGGGGCCAACGTCCTGACTTTC. It codes for CASSSGGRGANVLTF.

The chain has TRBV5-4 and TRBJ2-1; 9 nucleotides match TRBD1. There are 15 residues in the CDR3. In germline, CDR1 is SGHNT, CDR2 YYREEE (reference sequence). V lost 1 base, J lost 2 bases, and 1 base stayed unmatched. The CDR3 DNA reads TGTGCCAGCAGCTTGCGACAGGGGGCCTACAATGAGCAGTTCTTC. As protein: CASSLRQGAYNEQFF.

The chain recombines TRBV12-3 or TRBV12-4 with TRBJ1-2; 7 nucleotides align to TRBD1. V shed 4 bases and J 5 bases; nucleotides not matched to a gene: 4. This CDR3 is built from 13 residues. The CDR3 sequence is CASSSGTVYGYTF. DNA of the CDR3: TGTGCCAGCAGTTCCGGGACAGTATATGGCTACACCTTC.

The chain carries TRBV7-9 and TRBJ2-2; D is unresolved. This CDR3 region has 12 residues. Germline assignment: CDR1 SEHNR and CDR2 FQNEAQ (reference sequence). Trimming left V 6 bases short and J 3 bases short, with 5 bases between. The CDR3 sequence: CASSYDTGELFF. The CDR3, as DNA: TGTGCCAGCAGTTATGACACCGGGGAGCTGTTTTTT.

The rearrangement links TRBV18 to TRBJ1-1, with 7 nucleotides matching TRBD1. Unmatched junction bases numbered 9, after V lost 2 bases and J lost 0 bases. Germline CDR1 KGHSH, CDR2 LQKENI. This CDR3 region has 17 residues. CDR3 loop: CASSPRGRGFMNTEAFF. Here the CDR3 DNA reads TGTGCCAGCTCACCAAGGGGCAGGGGGTTCATGAACACTGAAGCTTTCTTT.

The rearrangement links TRBV7-6 to TRBJ2-3, with D perhaps matching TRBD2 (7 bases). Trimming pared 5 bases from V and 2 bases from J, leaving 26 bases between. The CDR3 totals 19 residues. CDR1 is SGHVS, CDR2 FNYEAQ, per germline. The CDR3 DNA reads TGTGCCAGCAGCCAAAAGGGGGGCATCGAGCGGGGCACCACAGATACGCAGTATTTT. This encodes CASSQKGGIERGTTDTQYF.

The J gene is TRBJ2-1, the V gene TRBV2, with a weak D call TRBD1 (6 bases). Per the germline V gene, CDR1 is SNHLY and CDR2 is FYNNEI. Trimming removed 7 bases from V and 0 bases from J, with 19 bases in between. The length of the CDR3 is 17 residues. Here the CDR3 DNA reads TGTGCCAGCATTCCAGGCAGGGGAATAAACTCCTACAATGAGCAGTTCTTC. Translation: CASIPGRGINSYNEQFF.

CDR3 residues: CASSSTGYETQYF. The CDR3 DNA reads as TGTGCCAGCAGCTCGACAGGGTATGAGACCCAGTACTTC. V and J are TRBV7-9 and TRBJ2-5; 7 bases are a match to TRBD1. Germline-derived CDR1 and CDR2 are SEHNR and FQNEAQ (reference sequence). The CDR3 runs to 13 residues. V was clipped by 4 bases and J by 5 bases; unmatched bases: 4.

A single count supports this clone. The chain links TRBV20-1 to TRBJ2-7; D may be TRBD2 (6 bases). CDR1 DFQATT and CDR2 SNEGSKA come from the germline V gene (reference sequence). V was clipped by 6 bases and J by 6 bases, with 12 bases between them. CDR3 size: 11 residues. As DNA, the CDR3 is TGCAGTGCGCGCCGGGGGACCGAGCAGTACTTC. It is translated as CSARRGTEQYF.

This clone showed up just once. The chain is built from TRBV29-1 and TRBJ2-7; D may be TRBD2 (5 bases). The V end lost 4 bases, the J end lost 2 bases, and 9 bases lay between the germline ends. Germline lookup yields CDR1 SQVTM and CDR2 ANQGSEA. This CDR3 region has 12 residues. The CDR3 DNA sequence: TGCAGCGTTGTAAGAGGGCCCTACGAGCAGTACTTC. It encodes CSVVRGPYEQYF.

The rearrangement links TRBV11-3 to TRBJ2-6; D is possibly TRBD2 (6 bases). The CDR3 has 15 amino acids. Trimming removed 5 bases at V and 4 bases at J, with 12 bases between. Germline V gene sequence: CDR1 SGHNT, CDR2 YENEEA. The CDR3 DNA sequence: TGTGCCAGCAGCCCCGGGGGAGACGGGGCCAACGTCCTGACTTTC. This sequence encodes CASSPGGDGANVLTF.

The V and J genes are TRBV5-1 and TRBJ1-2, with D possibly being TRBD1 (5 bases). The V and J ends lost 6 bases and 8 bases respectively, with 14 bases between them. The germline V gene encodes CDR1 SGHRS and CDR2 YFSETQ. The CDR3 extends over 12 amino acids. CDR3 nucleotide sequence: TGCGCCAGCACAGGAGGGGAATGGGGCTACACCTTC. Its protein is CASTGGEWGYTF.

This chain joins TRBV5-1 and TRBJ2-3; weak D call: TRBD2 (5 bases). Germline CDR1 is SGHRS and CDR2 is YFSETQ. Trimming removed 0 bases at V and 2 bases at J, with 10 bases between. This CDR3 comprises 15 residues. The CDR3 region has the DNA TGCGCCAGCAGCTTGGGGCCGGGATTCACAGATACGCAGTATTTT. As protein: CASSLGPGFTDTQYF. Complete variable domain (other parts from reference TRBV5-1 and TRBJ2-3): KAGVTQTPRYLIKTRGQQVTLSCSPISGHRSVSWYQQTPGQGLQFLFEYFSETQRNKGNFPGRFSGRQFSNSRSEMNVSTLELGDSALYLCASSLGPGFTDTQYFGPGTRLTVL.

V gene TRBV6-5 combines with J gene TRBJ1-1; D possibly corresponds to TRBD1 (6 bases). Germline loops: CDR1 MNHEY, CDR2 SVGAGI. CDR3 length: 15 residues. V lost 6 bases to trimming and J lost 4 bases, with 18 bases between them. CDR3 bases: TGTGCCAGCAGCCTCGGGACAATTACATCCACTGAAGCTTTCTTT. Protein product: CASSLGTITSTEAFF.

This rearrangement joins TRBV10-3 to TRBJ2-3; tentatively, D is TRBD2 (6 bases). The germline V and J ends were trimmed by 5 bases and 1 base, with 10 bases remaining between them. This CDR3 has 14 amino acids. Germline CDR1 and CDR2: ENHRY and SYGVKD. As DNA, the CDR3 is TGTGCCATCAGTTTCGGCGGGGGCACAGATACGCAGTATTTT. It translates to CAISFGGGTDTQYF.

CDR3 in DNA: TGTGCCAGCAGCCGAACCGCGGGGGTACAAGAGACCCAGTACTTC. Its translation: CASSRTAGVQETQYF. The rearrangement uses TRBV5-4 and TRBJ2-5; 7 bases line up with TRBD2. This CDR3 comprises 15 residues. Germline V gene lookup returns CDR1 SGHNT and CDR2 YYREEE (reference sequence). The V segment lost 4 bases and the J segment 2 bases; nucleotides outside the gene matches: 8.

The gene calls are TRBV14 and TRBJ2-1; TRBD2 might be the D (7 bases). The germline V gene has CDR1 SGHDN and CDR2 FVKESK. CDR3 length equals 16 residues. Trimming cost V 4 bases and J 6 bases, with 19 bases left between them. CDR3 in DNA: TGTGCCAGCAGCCGAGGGGAGGGGGGCCAGCGCAATGAGCAGTTCTTC. As protein: CASSRGEGGQRNEQFF.

The rearrangement joins TRBV28 to TRBJ1-5; 10 bases fit TRBD1. Germline CDR1 is MDHEN and CDR2 is SYDVKM. V lost 6 bases to trimming and J lost 4 bases; unmatched junction nucleotides: 6. This CDR3 has 15 amino acids. CDR3 nucleotides: TGTGCCAGCAGCCGTAGGACAGGGGGGAATCAGCCCCAGCATTTT. It specifies CASSRRTGGNQPQHF.